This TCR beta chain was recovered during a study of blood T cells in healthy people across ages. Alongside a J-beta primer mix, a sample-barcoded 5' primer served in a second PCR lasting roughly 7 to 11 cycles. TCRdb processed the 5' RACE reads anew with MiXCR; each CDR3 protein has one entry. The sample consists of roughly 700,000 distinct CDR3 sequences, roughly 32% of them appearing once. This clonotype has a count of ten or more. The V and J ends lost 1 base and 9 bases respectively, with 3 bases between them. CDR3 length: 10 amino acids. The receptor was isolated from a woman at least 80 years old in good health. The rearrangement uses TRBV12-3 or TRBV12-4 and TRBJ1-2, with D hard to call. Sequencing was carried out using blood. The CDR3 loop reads CASSLGRYTF. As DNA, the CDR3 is TGTGCCAGCAGTTTAGGGCGCTACACCTTC.